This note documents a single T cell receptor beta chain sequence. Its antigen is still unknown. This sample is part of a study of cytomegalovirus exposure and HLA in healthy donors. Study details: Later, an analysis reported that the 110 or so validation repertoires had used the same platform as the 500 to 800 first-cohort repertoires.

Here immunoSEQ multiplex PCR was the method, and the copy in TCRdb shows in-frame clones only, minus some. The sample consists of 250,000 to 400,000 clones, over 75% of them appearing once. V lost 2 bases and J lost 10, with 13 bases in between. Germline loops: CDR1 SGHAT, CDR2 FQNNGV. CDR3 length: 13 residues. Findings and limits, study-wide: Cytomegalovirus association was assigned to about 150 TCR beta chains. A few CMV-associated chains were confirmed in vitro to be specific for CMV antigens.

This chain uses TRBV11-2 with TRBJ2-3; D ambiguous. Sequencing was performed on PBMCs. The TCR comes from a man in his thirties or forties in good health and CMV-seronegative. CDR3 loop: CASSLNTVLAQYF. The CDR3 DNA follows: TGTGCCAGCAGCTTAAATACAGTCTTAGCGCAGTATTTT.